Shown below are 21 T cell receptor beta chains from a single sample sequenced in a study of blood T cell repertoires in COVID-19. Using immunoSEQ multiplex PCR, the repertoire was profiled, and TCRdb retains in-frame clones only, with some absent. The table records under 300,000 clones, approximately 85% of them present only once. Input material: peripheral blood. The receptor source for this set is a human donor in a cohort sampled during active COVID-19.

This clone was observed a single time. The chain joins TRBV18 to TRBJ1-3, with 7 positions matching TRBD1. This CDR3 is built from 16 residues. The germline CDR1 and CDR2 sequences are KGHSH and LQKENI. The ends lost 4 bases at V and 0 bases at J; junction bases unmatched: 6. The CDR3 nucleotides are TGTGCCAGCTCACGTGACAGGGATAACTCTGGAAACACCATATATTTT. Its translation is CASSRDRDNSGNTIYF.

This chain joins TRBV5-1 and TRBJ2-7; possible D gene TRBD2, 6 bases. CDR1 and CDR2 (germline): SGHRS, YFSETQ. Trimming took 4 bases from V and 2 from J, leaving 16 bases between them. This CDR3 has 15 residues. CDR3 in DNA: TGCGCCAGCAGCCCCGGGACTCGCCCAACCTACGAGCAGTACTTC. Encoded protein: CASSPGTRPTYEQYF.

CDR3 sequence: CAWTADPGEKLFF. The CDR3 nucleotides read TGTGCCTGGACGGCGGACCCGGGAGAAAAACTGTTTTTT. The chain employs TRBV30 and TRBJ1-4; D ambiguous. V dropped 4 bases and J dropped 8 bases, with 14 bases sitting between them. Germline assignment: CDR1 GTSNPN and CDR2 SVGIG (reference sequence). The CDR3 contains 13 residues.

This clone was seen more than once but under ten times. The chain uses TRBV10-3 and TRBJ2-7; D gene ambiguous. The V gene's germline CDR1 is ENHRY and CDR2 SYGVKD. CDR3 length: 16 residues. Trimming removed 5 bases at V and 2 bases at J, with 19 bases between. The CDR3 sequence is CAISSVTGSRTYEQYF. For the CDR3, the DNA is TGTGCCATCAGTAGTGTCACCGGGTCCCGAACCTACGAGCAGTACTTC.

This chain links TRBV25-1 with TRBJ2-7; TRBD1 matches 8 bases. Germline V gives CDR1 MGHDK, CDR2 SYGVNS. J lost 7 bases, V lost 4 bases, and 6 bases had no gene match. The CDR3 extends over 13 amino acids. For the CDR3, the DNA is TGTGCCAGCAGTGGGACGGACAGGGTAGAGCAGTACTTC. Translated: CASSGTDRVEQYF.

The chain recombines TRBV9 with TRBJ2-1, with 7 bases aligning to TRBD2. The ends lost 0 bases at V and 4 bases at J; junction bases unmatched: 7. The CDR3 runs 16 residues. CDR1 SGDLS and CDR2 YYNGEE come from the germline V gene. The CDR3 bases are TGTGCCAGCAGCGTAGCTGGGAGGGAGGGATACAATGAGCAGTTCTTC. Amino acids: CASSVAGREGYNEQFF.

Here the CDR3 reads CASSLSFQANQPQHF. CDR3 sequence (DNA): TGTGCCAGCAGTTTATCGTTTCAGGCAAATCAGCCCCAGCATTTT. V gene TRBV27 combines with J gene TRBJ1-5; D is undetermined. The germline CDR1 and CDR2 sequences are MNHEY and SMNVEV (reference sequence). The CDR3 spans 15 residues. V lost 0 bases and J lost 4, with 10 bases in between.

The rearrangement joins TRBV5-1 to TRBJ1-1, with 9 bases that match TRBD1. V lost 6 bases and J lost 6; bases outside the gene matches: 12. The CDR3 sequence is 15 residues long. From germline, CDR1 is SGHRS and CDR2 YFSETQ. In DNA, the CDR3 is TGCGCCAGCACCGACCGGGACAGGGCGGAGGCTGAAGCTTTCTTT. Its translation: CASTDRDRAEAEAFF. Full variable domain (outside the CDR3, taken from reference TRBV5-1 and TRBJ1-1): KAGVTQTPRYLIKTRGQQVTLSCSPISGHRSVSWYQQTPGQGLQFLFEYFSETQRNKGNFPGRFSGRQFSNSRSEMNVSTLELGDSALYLCASTDRDRAEAEAFFGQGTRLTVV.

The chain joins TRBV5-1 to TRBJ2-3; weak D call: TRBD2 (6 bases). This CDR3 is 14 amino acids long. V was shortened by 3 bases and J by 3 bases, with 11 bases between the two germline ends. Germline loops: CDR1 SGHRS, CDR2 YFSETQ. The CDR3 sequence: CASSSGLETDTQYF. The CDR3, as DNA: TGCGCCAGCAGCTCGGGACTGGAGACAGATACGCAGTATTTT.

This rearrangement joins TRBV7-2 to TRBJ2-3, with TRBD2 matching 9 bases. Per germline, CDR1 SGHTA and CDR2 FQGNSA. The V gene end was trimmed by 7 bases and the J gene end by 0 bases; junction bases not matched to a gene: 5. The CDR3 runs 15 residues. Written as DNA, the CDR3 is TGTGCCAGCATCCTAGCGGGACTAAGCACAGATACGCAGTATTTT. Translated: CASILAGLSTDTQYF. Full variable domain (remainder filled in from reference TRBV7-2 and TRBJ2-3): GAGVSQSPSNKVTEKGKDVELRCDPISGHTALYWYRQSLGQGLEFLIYFQGNSAPDKSGLPSDRFSAERTGGSVSTLTIQRTQQEDSAVYLCASILAGLSTDTQYFGPGTRLTVL.

The chain recombines TRBV5-4 with TRBJ2-2; a possible D gene is TRBD1 (6 bases). Per germline, CDR1 SGHNT and CDR2 YYREEE (reference sequence). Trimming stripped 7 bases from V and 3 bases from J, with 22 bases between. The CDR3 sequence is 17 residues long. The CDR3 DNA follows: TGTGCCAGCGCACCCCCGGGCTTCAGGGGAGACACCGGGGAGCTGTTTTTT. It specifies CASAPPGFRGDTGELFF.

This chain uses TRBV24-1 with TRBJ2-1; a weak D match, TRBD2 (5 bases). Per germline, CDR1 KGHDR and CDR2 SFDVKD. The CDR3 contains 15 residues. V dropped 0 bases and J dropped 9 bases, with 14 bases sitting between them. The CDR3 DNA reads TGTGCCACCAGTGATTTGATGTCTAGCAGCGGTGAGCAGTTCTTC. It codes for CATSDLMSSSGEQFF.

V is TRBV28 and J is TRBJ2-5; possible D gene TRBD2, 6 bases. This CDR3 is built from 14 residues. CDR1 and CDR2 from the germline V gene are MDHEN and SYDVKM. The V end was cut by 6 bases, the J end by 3 bases, with 14 bases between. The CDR3 sequence: CASRSFGGKETQYF. The CDR3 bases are TGTGCCAGCAGGAGTTTCGGGGGAAAAGAGACCCAGTACTTC.

The chain links TRBV12-3 or TRBV12-4 to TRBJ1-2; 8 bases map to TRBD1. CDR3 length equals 13 residues. J lost 5 bases, V lost 5 bases, and 4 bases had no gene match. The CDR3 coding sequence is TGTGCCAGCAGTCGGGACAGGACATATGGCTACACCTTC. Its protein product is CASSRDRTYGYTF.

The chain couples TRBV24-1 to TRBJ2-3; 7 nucleotides agree with TRBD2. Germline CDR1 is KGHDR and CDR2 is SFDVKD. There are 19 residues in the CDR3. V was pared by 2 bases and J by 6 bases, with 19 bases of the junction left unmatched. CDR3 sequence reads: CATSDSPGLPGLSWDTQYF. Here the CDR3 DNA reads TGTGCCACCAGTGATTCTCCCGGATTACCGGGACTATCGTGGGATACGCAGTATTTT.

The chain joins TRBV6-5 to TRBJ1-2, with 9 bases that match TRBD1. Germline V gene data show CDR1 as MNHEY and CDR2 as SVGAGI. The trim removed 0 bases at V and 4 bases at J, leaving 3 bases unmatched. The length of the CDR3 is 15 residues. The CDR3 DNA follows: TGTGCCAGCAGTTACTCCGACAGGGGGGTCTATGGCTACACCTTC. This sequence encodes CASSYSDRGVYGYTF.

The chain has TRBV3-1 (or the pseudogene TRBV3-2) and TRBJ2-2; D remains unclear. V was trimmed by 3 bases and J by 6 bases, leaving 2 bases between them. The CDR3 runs 11 residues. CDR1 LGHDT and CDR2 YNNKEL come from the germline V gene (reference sequence). The CDR3 DNA reads as TGTGCCAGCAGCCACGCCGGGGAGCTGTTTTTT. Protein product: CASSHAGELFF.

This chain connects TRBV7-9 to TRBJ2-2; perhaps TRBD2 as D (6 bases). V shed 4 bases and J shed 5 bases, with 8 bases lying between them. CDR1 SEHNR and CDR2 FQNEAQ come from the germline V gene (reference sequence). The CDR3 has 13 residues. CDR3 in amino acids: CASSSGGTGELFF. The CDR3, as DNA: TGTGCCAGCAGCTCAGGAGGGACCGGGGAGCTGTTTTTT.

J is TRBJ1-1 and V is TRBV7-9; D uncertain. V lost 2 bases, J lost 1 base, and 17 bases lay in between. Germline assignment: CDR1 SEHNR and CDR2 FQNEAQ (reference sequence). The CDR3 consists of 17 residues. The CDR3 loop reads CASSLSGTRGSNTEAFF. In DNA, the CDR3 is TGTGCCAGCAGCTTATCCGGTACGAGAGGGTCGAACACTGAAGCTTTCTTT.

This clone was detected only once. The CDR3 is CASSYSIDGRAKNIQYF. DNA of the CDR3: TGTGCCAGCAGTTACTCGATCGACGGGAGGGCCAAAAACATTCAGTACTTC. The chain links TRBV6-2 or TRBV6-3 to TRBJ2-4, with 7 bases aligning to TRBD2. The CDR3 loop spans 17 amino acids. CDR1 is MNHEY and CDR2 is SVGEGT in the germline V gene. With V trimmed by 0 bases and J by 1 base, 6 bases remained unmatched.

The chain uses TRBV9 and TRBJ2-1, with 11 bases lining up with TRBD1. Trimming cost V 2 bases and J 1 base; bases outside gene matches: 2. The germline CDR1 and CDR2 sequences are SGDLS and YYNGEE. The CDR3 runs to 16 residues. CDR3 in amino acids: CASSVGTGGSYNEQFF. The CDR3 DNA sequence: TGTGCCAGCAGCGTTGGGACAGGGGGTTCCTACAATGAGCAGTTCTTC.